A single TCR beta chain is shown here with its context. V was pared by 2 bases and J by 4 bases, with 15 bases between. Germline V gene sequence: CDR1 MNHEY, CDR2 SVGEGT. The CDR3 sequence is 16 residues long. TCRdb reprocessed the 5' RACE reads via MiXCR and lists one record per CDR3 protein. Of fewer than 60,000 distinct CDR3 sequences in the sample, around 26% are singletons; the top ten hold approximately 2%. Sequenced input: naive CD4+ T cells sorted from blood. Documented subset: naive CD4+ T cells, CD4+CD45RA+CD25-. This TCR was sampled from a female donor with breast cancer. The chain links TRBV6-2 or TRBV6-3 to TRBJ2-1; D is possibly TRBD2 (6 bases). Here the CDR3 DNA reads TGTGCCAGCAGTTACGGCGGGACCGCGCTTTACAATGAGCAGTTCTTC. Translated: CASSYGGTALYNEQFF.